The present TCR beta chain was sequenced within a study of radiotherapy plus CTLA-4 blockade in lung cancer. For the study at large: Patients showed objective responses in about 20% of cases and disease control in 30% to 40%.

Details on this clone: Its target is unknown.

Focal radiation was given together with CTLA-4 blockade (ipilimumab) to patients with chemo-refractory metastatic non-small-cell lung cancer. Points from the study as a whole: Tumor-origin TCR clones grew in blood after radiotherapy plus ipilimumab. Response, reportedly, was best predicted by interferon-beta along with early blood T cell clone dynamics.

Clones were read by immunoSEQ multiplex PCR, and TCRdb kept only the in-frame ones, dropping some. The data show some 15,000 clones, 55% to 75% seen once. With 1 base removed from V and 6 bases from J, the gap between germline ends came to 13 bases. CDR1 and CDR2 from the germline V gene are LNHNV and YYDKDF (reference sequence). The CDR3 consists of 15 residues. This receptor was obtained from a human donor with non-small cell lung cancer whose response to radiotherapy plus ipilimumab could not be evaluated. The chain links TRBV15 to TRBJ1-5; D may be TRBD1 (6 bases). The sample in question was peripheral blood, obtained from a patient treated with radiotherapy plus ipilimumab. The CDR3: CATSRAGAKGQPQHF. In DNA form, the CDR3 reads TGTGCCACCAGCAGAGCAGGGGCGAAGGGTCAGCCCCAGCATTTT.